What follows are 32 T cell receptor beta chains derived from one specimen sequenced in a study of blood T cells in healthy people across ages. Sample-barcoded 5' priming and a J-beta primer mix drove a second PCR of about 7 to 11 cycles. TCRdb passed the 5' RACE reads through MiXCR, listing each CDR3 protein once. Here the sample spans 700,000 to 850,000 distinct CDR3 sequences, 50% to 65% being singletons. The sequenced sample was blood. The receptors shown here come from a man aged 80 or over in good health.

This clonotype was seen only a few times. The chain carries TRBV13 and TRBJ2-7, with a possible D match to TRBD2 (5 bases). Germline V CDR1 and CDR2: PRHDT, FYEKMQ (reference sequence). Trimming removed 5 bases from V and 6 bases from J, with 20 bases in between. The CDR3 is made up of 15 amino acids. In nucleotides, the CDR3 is TGTGCCAGCAGCCCCCCCGAGGGAGCTCCCAGCGAGCAGTACTTC. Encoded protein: CASSPPEGAPSEQYF.

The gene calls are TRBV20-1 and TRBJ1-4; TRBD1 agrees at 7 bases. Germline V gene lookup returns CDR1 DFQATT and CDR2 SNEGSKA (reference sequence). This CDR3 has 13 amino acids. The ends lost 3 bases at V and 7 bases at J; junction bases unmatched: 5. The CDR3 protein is CSASTGVGEKLFF. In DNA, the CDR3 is TGCAGTGCTAGTACAGGGGTGGGTGAAAAACTGTTTTTT.

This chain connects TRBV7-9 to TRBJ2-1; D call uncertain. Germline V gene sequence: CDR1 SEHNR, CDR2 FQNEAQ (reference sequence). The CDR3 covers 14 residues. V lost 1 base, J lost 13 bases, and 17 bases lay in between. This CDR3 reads CASSLVALQETQFF. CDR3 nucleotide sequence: TGTGCCAGCAGCTTAGTGGCCCTCCAAGAGACCCAGTTCTTC.

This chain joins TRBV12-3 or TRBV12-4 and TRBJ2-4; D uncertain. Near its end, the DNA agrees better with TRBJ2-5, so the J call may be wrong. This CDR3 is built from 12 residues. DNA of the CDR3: TGTGCCAGCGCCATCCGCCAAGAGACCCAGTACTTC. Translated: CASAIRQETQYF.

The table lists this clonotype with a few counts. In nucleotides, the CDR3 is TGTGCCAGCAGCTTGGGGGGGACTAGCGGGAGGGCGGACATTCAGTACTTC. It translates to CASSLGGTSGRADIQYF. The chain joins TRBV7-2 to TRBJ2-4; 16 bases match TRBD2. The CDR3 extends over 17 amino acids. CDR1 and CDR2 from the germline V gene are SGHTA and FQGNSA. The J segment lost 8 bases and the V segment lost 3 bases, leaving 7 bases of the junction unmatched.

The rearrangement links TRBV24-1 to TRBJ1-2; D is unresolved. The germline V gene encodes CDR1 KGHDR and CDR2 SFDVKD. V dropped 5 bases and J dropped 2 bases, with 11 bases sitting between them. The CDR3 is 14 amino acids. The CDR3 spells CATSASDRNYGYTF. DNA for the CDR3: TGTGCCACCAGTGCGTCGGATAGGAACTATGGCTACACCTTC.

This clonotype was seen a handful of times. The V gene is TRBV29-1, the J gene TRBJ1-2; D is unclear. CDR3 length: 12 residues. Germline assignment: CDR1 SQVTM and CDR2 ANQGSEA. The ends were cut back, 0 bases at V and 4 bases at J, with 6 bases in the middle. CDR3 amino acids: CSVEDRSYGYTF. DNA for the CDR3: TGCAGCGTTGAAGATCGGTCCTATGGCTACACCTTC.

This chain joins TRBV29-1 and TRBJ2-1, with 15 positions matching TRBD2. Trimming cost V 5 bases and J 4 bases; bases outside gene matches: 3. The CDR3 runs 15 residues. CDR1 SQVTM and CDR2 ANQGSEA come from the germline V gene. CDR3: CSVSGLAGGYNEQFF. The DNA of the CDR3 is TGCAGCGTTTCGGGACTAGCGGGGGGATACAATGAGCAGTTCTTC.

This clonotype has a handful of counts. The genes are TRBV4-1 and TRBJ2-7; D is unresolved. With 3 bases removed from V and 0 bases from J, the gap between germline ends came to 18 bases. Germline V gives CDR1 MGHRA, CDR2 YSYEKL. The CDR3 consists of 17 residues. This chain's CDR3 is CASSQANDRSSSYEQYF. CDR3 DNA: TGCGCCAGCAGCCAGGCTAACGACCGAAGCAGCTCCTACGAGCAGTACTTC.

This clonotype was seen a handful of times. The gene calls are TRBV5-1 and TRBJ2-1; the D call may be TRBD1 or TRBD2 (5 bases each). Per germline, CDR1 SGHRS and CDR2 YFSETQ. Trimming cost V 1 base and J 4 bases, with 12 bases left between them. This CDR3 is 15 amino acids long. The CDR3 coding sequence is TGCGCCAGCAGCTTGATGAGGGGCGCGTACAATGAGCAGTTCTTC. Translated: CASSLMRGAYNEQFF.

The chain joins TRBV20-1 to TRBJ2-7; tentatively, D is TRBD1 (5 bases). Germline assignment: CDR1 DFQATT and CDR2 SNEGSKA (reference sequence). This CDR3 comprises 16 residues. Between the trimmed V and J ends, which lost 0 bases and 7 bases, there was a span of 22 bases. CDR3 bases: TGCAGTGCTAGAGATCCTAAAGGGGAAAGATACAATGAGCAGTACTTC. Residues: CSARDPKGERYNEQYF.

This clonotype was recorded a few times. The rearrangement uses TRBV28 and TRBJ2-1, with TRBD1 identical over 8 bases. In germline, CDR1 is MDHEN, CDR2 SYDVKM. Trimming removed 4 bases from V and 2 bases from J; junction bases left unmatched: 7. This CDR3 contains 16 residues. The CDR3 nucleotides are TGTGCCAGCAGTTGGGGGTACAGGGGGACCTACAATGAGCAGTTCTTC. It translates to CASSWGYRGTYNEQFF. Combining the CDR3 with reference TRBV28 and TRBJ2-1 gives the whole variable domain DVKVTQSSRYLVKRTGEKVFLECVQDMDHENMFWYRQDPGLGLRLIYFSYDVKMKEKGDIPEGYSVSREKKERFSLILESASTNQTSMYLCASSWGYRGTYNEQFFGPGTRLTVL.

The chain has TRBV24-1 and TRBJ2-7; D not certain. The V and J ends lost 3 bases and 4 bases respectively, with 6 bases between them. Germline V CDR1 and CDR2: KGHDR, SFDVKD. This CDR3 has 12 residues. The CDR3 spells CATSDRRYEQYF. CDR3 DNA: TGTGCCACCAGTGATCGCAGATACGAGCAGTACTTC.

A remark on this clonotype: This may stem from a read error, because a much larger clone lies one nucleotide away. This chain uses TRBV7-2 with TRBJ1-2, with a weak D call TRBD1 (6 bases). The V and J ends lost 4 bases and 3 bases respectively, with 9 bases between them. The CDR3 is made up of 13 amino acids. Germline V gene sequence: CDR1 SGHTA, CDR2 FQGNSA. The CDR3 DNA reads TGTGCCAGCAGCTGGACAGCAGACTATGGCTACACCTTC. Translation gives CASSWTADYGYTF.

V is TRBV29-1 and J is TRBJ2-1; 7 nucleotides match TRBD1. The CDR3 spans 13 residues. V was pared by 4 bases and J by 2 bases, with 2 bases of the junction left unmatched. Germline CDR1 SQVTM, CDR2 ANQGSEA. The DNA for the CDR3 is TGCAGCGTTGCCGGGACAGCCTACAATGAGCAGTTCTTC. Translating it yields CSVAGTAYNEQFF.

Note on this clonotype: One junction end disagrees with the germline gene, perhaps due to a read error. CDR3: CSVEGQTYVQYF. Written as DNA, the CDR3 is TGCAGCGTTGAGGGACAGACCTACGTGCAGTACTTC. The rearrangement uses TRBV29-1 and TRBJ2-7; 7 positions agree with TRBD1. CDR3 length: 12 residues. The germline V gene has CDR1 SQVTM and CDR2 ANQGSEA.

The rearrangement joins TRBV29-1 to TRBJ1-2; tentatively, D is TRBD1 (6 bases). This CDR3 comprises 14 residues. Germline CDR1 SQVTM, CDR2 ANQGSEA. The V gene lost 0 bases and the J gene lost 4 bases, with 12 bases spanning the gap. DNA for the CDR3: TGCAGCGTTGAAGATGGGGGGGGCGCCTATGGCTACACCTTC. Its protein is CSVEDGGGAYGYTF. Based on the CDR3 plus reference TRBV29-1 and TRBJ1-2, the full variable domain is SAVISQKPSRDICQRGTSLTIQCQVDSQVTMMFWYRQQPGQSLTLIATANQGSEATYESGFVIDKFPISRPNLTFSTLTVSNMSPEDSSIYLCSVEDGGGAYGYTFGSGTRLTVV.

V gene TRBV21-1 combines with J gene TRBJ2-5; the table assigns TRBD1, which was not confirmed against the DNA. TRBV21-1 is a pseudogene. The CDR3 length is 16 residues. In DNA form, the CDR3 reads TGTGCCAGCAGCAAACCCGGACCGACCAAACAAGAGACCCAGTACTTC. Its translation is CASSKPGPTKQETQYF.

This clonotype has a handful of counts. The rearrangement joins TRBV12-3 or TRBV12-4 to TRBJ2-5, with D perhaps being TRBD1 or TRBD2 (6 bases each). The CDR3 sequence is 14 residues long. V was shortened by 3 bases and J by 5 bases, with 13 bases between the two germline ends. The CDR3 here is CASSFMQGRETQYF. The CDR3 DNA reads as TGTGCCAGCAGTTTTATGCAGGGGAGGGAGACCCAGTACTTC.

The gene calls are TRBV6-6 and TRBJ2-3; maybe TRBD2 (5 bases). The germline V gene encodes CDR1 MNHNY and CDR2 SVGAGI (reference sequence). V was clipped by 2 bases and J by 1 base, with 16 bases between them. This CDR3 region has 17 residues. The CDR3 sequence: CASSYQAGGPGTDTQYF. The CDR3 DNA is TGTGCCAGCAGTTACCAGGCGGGTGGGCCTGGCACAGATACGCAGTATTTT.

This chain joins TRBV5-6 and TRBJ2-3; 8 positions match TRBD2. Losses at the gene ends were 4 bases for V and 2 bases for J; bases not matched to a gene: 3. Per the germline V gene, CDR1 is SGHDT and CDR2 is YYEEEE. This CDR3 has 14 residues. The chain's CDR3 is CASSDSGTTDTQYF. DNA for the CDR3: TGTGCCAGCAGCGATAGCGGGACCACAGATACGCAGTATTTT.

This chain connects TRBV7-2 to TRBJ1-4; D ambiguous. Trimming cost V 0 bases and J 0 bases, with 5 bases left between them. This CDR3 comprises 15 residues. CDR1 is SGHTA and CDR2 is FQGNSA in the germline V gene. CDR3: CASSLAATTNEKLFF. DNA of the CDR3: TGTGCCAGCAGCTTAGCGGCAACAACTAATGAAAAACTGTTTTTT.

CDR3 loop: CSAEVYSAARYEQYF. CDR3 DNA sequence: TGCAGTGCTGAAGTATACTCCGCCGCTCGCTACGAGCAGTACTTC. V gene TRBV20-1 combines with J gene TRBJ2-7; D is unclear. CDR1 and CDR2 (germline): DFQATT, SNEGSKA (reference sequence). The CDR3 contains 15 residues. Trimming cost V 5 bases and J 3 bases, with 20 bases left between them.

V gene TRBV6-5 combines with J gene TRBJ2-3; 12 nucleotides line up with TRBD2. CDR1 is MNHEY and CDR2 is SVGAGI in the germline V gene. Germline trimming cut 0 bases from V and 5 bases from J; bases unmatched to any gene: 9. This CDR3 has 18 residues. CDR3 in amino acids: CASSYSTALAGGLDTQYF. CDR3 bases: TGTGCCAGCAGTTACTCGACAGCACTAGCGGGAGGACTAGATACGCAGTATTTT.

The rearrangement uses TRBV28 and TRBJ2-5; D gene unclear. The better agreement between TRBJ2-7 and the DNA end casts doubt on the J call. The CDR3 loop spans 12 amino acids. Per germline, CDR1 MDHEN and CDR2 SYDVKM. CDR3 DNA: TGTGCCAGCAGTTTAAATCAAGGCGAGCAGTACTTC. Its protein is CASSLNQGEQYF.

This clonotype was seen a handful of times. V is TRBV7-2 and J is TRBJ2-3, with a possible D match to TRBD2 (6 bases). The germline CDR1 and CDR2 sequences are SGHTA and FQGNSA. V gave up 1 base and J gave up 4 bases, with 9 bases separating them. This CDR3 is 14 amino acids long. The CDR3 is CASSLGGGSDTQYF. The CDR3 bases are TGTGCCAGCAGCTTAGGGGGAGGATCAGATACGCAGTATTTT.

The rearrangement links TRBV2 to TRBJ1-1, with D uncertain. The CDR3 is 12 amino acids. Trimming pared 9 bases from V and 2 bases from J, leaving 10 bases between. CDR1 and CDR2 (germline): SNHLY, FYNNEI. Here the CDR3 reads CASPRANTEAFF. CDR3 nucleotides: TGTGCCAGTCCTCGGGCTAACACTGAAGCTTTCTTT.

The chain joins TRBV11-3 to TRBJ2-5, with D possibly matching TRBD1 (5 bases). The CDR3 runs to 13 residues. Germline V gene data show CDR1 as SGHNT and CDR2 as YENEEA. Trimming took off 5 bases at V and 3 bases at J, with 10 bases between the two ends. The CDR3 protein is CASSPSREETQYF. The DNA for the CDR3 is TGTGCCAGCAGCCCATCCAGGGAAGAGACCCAGTACTTC.

CDR3 protein: CASSPRDRFSYEQYF. The DNA of the CDR3 is TGTGCCAGCAGTCCCCGGGACAGGTTCTCCTACGAGCAGTACTTC. The J gene is TRBJ2-7, the V gene TRBV12-3 or TRBV12-4, with 8 bases matching TRBD1. This CDR3 is 15 amino acids long. V shed 5 bases, J shed 0 bases, and the junction held 6 bases outside the gene matches.

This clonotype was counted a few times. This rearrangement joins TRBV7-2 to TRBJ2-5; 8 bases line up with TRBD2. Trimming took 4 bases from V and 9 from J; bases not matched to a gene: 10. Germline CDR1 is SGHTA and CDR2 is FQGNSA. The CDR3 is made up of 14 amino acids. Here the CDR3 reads CASSSSGGSYSQYF. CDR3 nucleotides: TGTGCCAGCAGCTCCTCGGGGGGGTCATACTCCCAGTACTTC.

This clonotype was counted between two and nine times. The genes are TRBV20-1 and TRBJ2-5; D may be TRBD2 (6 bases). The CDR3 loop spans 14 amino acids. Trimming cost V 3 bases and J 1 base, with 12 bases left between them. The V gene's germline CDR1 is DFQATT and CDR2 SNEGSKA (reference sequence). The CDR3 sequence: CSARAGSPQETQYF. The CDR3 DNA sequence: TGCAGTGCTAGGGCCGGGAGCCCCCAAGAGACCCAGTACTTC.

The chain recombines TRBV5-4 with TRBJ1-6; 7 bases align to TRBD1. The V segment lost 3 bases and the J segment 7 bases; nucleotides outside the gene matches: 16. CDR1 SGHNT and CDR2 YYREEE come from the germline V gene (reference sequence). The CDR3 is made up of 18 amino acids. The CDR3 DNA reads TGTGCCAGCAGCTCACCGTCATTACAGGGGAGAGCGAATTCACCCCTCCACTTT. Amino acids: CASSSPSLQGRANSPLHF. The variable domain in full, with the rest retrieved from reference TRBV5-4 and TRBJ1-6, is ETGVTQSPTHLIKTRGQQVTLRCSSQSGHNTVSWYQQALGQGPQFIFQYYREEENGRGNFPPRFSGLQFPNYSSELNVNALELDDSALYLCASSSPSLQGRANSPLHFGNGTRLTVT.